The 9 T cell receptor beta chains reported below all come from one sample, sequenced in a study of blood T cell repertoires in COVID-19. TCRdb keeps only in-frame clones here, not all; method: immunoSEQ multiplex PCR. The table records about 180,000 clones, approximately 80% of them present only once. The sequenced sample consisted of peripheral blood. Every receptor here comes from a human donor in a cohort sampled during active COVID-19.

In this sample, this clone turned up a few times. V usage is TRBV7-9 and J usage is TRBJ1-2; D call uncertain. Trimming removed 1 base from V and 2 bases from J, with 5 bases in between. CDR1 SEHNR and CDR2 FQNEAQ come from the germline V gene (reference sequence). CDR3 length: 13 amino acids. This chain's CDR3 is CASSLGQNYGYTF. The CDR3 coding sequence is TGTGCCAGCAGCTTAGGGCAGAACTATGGCTACACCTTC.

V usage is TRBV11-3 and J usage is TRBJ2-7, with D perhaps matching TRBD2 (6 bases). This CDR3 is 13 amino acids long. Germline V gene data show CDR1 as SGHNT and CDR2 as YENEEA. V dropped 4 bases and J dropped 6 bases, with 13 bases sitting between them. CDR3 in DNA: TGTGCCAGCAGCTCCACGGGGAGGTCCGAGCAGTACTTC. Translation: CASSSTGRSEQYF.

A single count supports this clone. The CDR3, as DNA: TGTGCTAGTGGACTATTCGGGATGAACACTGAAGCTTTCTTT. As protein: CASGLFGMNTEAFF. V usage is TRBV12-5 and J usage is TRBJ1-1; no firm D call. Trimming took 6 bases from V and 0 from J, leaving 11 bases between them. The CDR3 sequence is 14 residues long. In germline, CDR1 is LGHNT, CDR2 FRNRAP.

V and J are TRBV18 and TRBJ2-7, with 10 positions matching TRBD1. J gave up 0 bases and V 1 base, and 3 bases lay outside the gene matches. CDR1 is KGHSH, CDR2 LQKENI, per germline. CDR3 length: 16 residues. CDR3 bases: TGTGCCAGCTCACCACGGACAGGGGGGAGCTCCTACGAGCAGTACTTC. Residues: CASSPRTGGSSYEQYF.

This chain's CDR3 is CASSQDPGMDEKLFF. CDR3 nucleotide sequence: TGCGCCAGCAGCCAAGATCCGGGAATGGATGAAAAACTGTTTTTT. This rearrangement joins TRBV4-1 to TRBJ1-4; D unclear. This CDR3 contains 15 residues. Per germline, CDR1 MGHRA and CDR2 YSYEKL. The germline V and J ends were trimmed by 0 bases and 6 bases, with 11 bases remaining between them.

The chain combines TRBV19 with TRBJ2-7; 7 bases match TRBD2. The V gene end was trimmed by 6 bases and the J gene end by 7 bases; junction bases not matched to a gene: 6. CDR3 length: 12 residues. In germline, CDR1 is LNHDA, CDR2 SQIVND (reference sequence). The CDR3 spells CASRGGTGEQYF. The CDR3 nucleotides are TGTGCCAGTAGGGGAGGGACGGGGGAGCAGTACTTC.

This rearrangement joins TRBV29-1 to TRBJ1-2; perhaps TRBD1 as D (5 bases). Germline CDR1 is SQVTM and CDR2 is ANQGSEA. This CDR3 has 13 amino acids. The V gene lost 1 base and the J gene lost 7 bases, with 13 bases spanning the gap. This CDR3 reads CSVEVGRAGGYTF. The CDR3 nucleotides read TGCAGCGTTGAAGTCGGCAGGGCAGGTGGCTACACCTTC.

The V gene is TRBV19, the J gene TRBJ1-5; D is unclear. Germline lookup yields CDR1 LNHDA and CDR2 SQIVND (reference sequence). The CDR3 extends over 14 amino acids. Trimming shortened V by 3 bases and J by 3 bases, and 9 bases separated the two germline ends. This chain's CDR3 is CASSMGDSNQPQHF. The CDR3 nucleotides are TGTGCCAGTAGTATGGGAGACTCCAATCAGCCCCAGCATTTT.

V and J are TRBV10-3 and TRBJ2-7, with D possibly matching TRBD1 (6 bases). CDR1 is ENHRY, CDR2 SYGVKD, per germline. V was pared by 2 bases and J by 2 bases, with 10 bases between. This CDR3 is built from 14 residues. CDR3 sequence: CAISEGGKAYEQYF. DNA for the CDR3: TGTGCCATCAGTGAGGGGGGCAAAGCCTACGAGCAGTACTTC.